This entry describes one T cell receptor (beta chain). No antigen is known for it. No much larger clonotype is one base removed from it; base qualities were not supplied. This sample was included in a study of beta chain features in type 1 diabetes (dated 2018 in TCRdb). Turning to the overall study: Mean age, gender distribution, total cell number and subset yield did not differ between patients and healthy donors. A total of under 140,000,000 sorted cells were examined across all samples, and the number of cells per subset was strongly correlated with RNA yield. The study compared the TCRB repertoires of sorted circulating CD4+ T cell subsets in recently diagnosed type 1 diabetes patients with those in matched healthy donors. Naive and central memory subsets were obtained from all 30 or so donors, but regulatory and stem cell-like memory subsets were isolated from only 8 patients and roughly eight healthy donors.

The High Capacity cDNA Reverse Transcription Kit was used to reverse transcribe all of the isolated RNA, meaning that expressed TCRB transcripts were what got sequenced. Deep immunoSEQ sequencing was performed on naive, central memory and regulatory T cell samples, with an average of roughly 3.5 million total reads per sample. Sorted cells were lysed in RLT buffer and RNA was extracted with DNase-treated RNeasy Micro or Mini kits, depending on cell number. To prevent cross-contamination, every cell subset was processed on its own, while patient and healthy donor samples were processed together. Using the immunoSEQ multiplex PCR, TCRB sequences were amplified from cDNA into 87-bp fragments spanning the CDR3 region. Sequencing of the amplicons was done on the Illumina HiSeq platform. As for the original processing: Synthetic template baselines were used to correct PCR bias computationally, reads within Hamming distance 2 were collapsed, and singletons that could not be merged were discarded. Reads were aligned to IMGT to assign V, D and J genes, CDR3 length, and insertions or deletions at six rearrangement sites. Within each subset, clonotype counts were normalized to sorted cell number, after which true diversity and Gini coefficients were computed with the tcR R package. Repertoire sharing was quantified using the overlap coefficient calculated on TCRB nucleotide sequences. Out-of-frame TCRB sequences from naive cells were analyzed to stand in for the pre-selection repertoire. TCRdb's version of the immuneACCESS table is confined to in-frame rearrangements and falls short of the full clone set. An unresolved V gene accounts for under half of the shortfall where checked; the remainder is of unknown origin. V, J and clone size were drawn from that table, and D and trimming were deduced from the DNA. The sample table records more than 300,000 clones; over 10% of these occur just once. The top ten clones comprise more than 0.015% of the sample.

Each donor gave one peripheral blood draw, roughly 120 mL on average, collected into heparinised tubes. A BD FACSAria II and a panel including CD45RO, CCR7, CD25, CD127, CD95 and CD27 were used to sort naive, central memory, regulatory and stem cell-like memory CD4+ T cells. Every sorted population had a purity above 98%. Right away, PBMCs were isolated by Lymphoprep density gradient centrifugation and were stained directly, with no culture step. To minimize batch effects, samples were stained and sorted in pairs, one healthy donor with one patient per experiment. Ends trimmed: V by 4 bases, J by 3 bases; bases unmatched to a gene: 7. Spanning cysteine to phenylalanine, the CDR3 consists of 15 amino acids. Here the CDR3 DNA is all that survives: 45 bases in frame from base 1. Based on the germline V gene, the CDR1 and CDR2 sequences are MDHEN and SYDVKM. Findings and caveats that apply to the study as a whole: Naive, central memory and regulatory TCRB repertoires appeared to be more similar among patients than among healthy donors. Type 1 diabetes patients showed a moderate but significant shortening of TCRB CDR3 length in all four CD4+ subsets. At VDJ recombination sites, patients with type 1 diabetes made fewer insertions and deleted more nucleotides, a pattern implying thymic rearrangement abnormalities. PCR may preferentially amplify shorter templates, but because patient and control samples were amplified and corrected together, any resulting skew would affect both groups equally. Because cDNA was sequenced instead of genomic DNA, activated cells with high expression could be over-represented, although the groups did not differ in activation or CD3 levels. Because the HLA sub-analyses included only small numbers of individuals, any influence of HLA type on TCRB rearrangement was left unresolved.

Material: naive CD4+ T cells from blood. The cell subset or site tag for this specimen amounts to: true naive CD4+ T cells. The TCR sequence derives from a man younger than 35 in good health. The sequence is built from TRBV28 and TRBJ2-7; 9 central nucleotides agree with TRBD1. The CDR3 loop reads CASSSRDRASYEQYF. The DNA is TGTGCCAGCAGTTCTCGGGACAGGGCGAGCTACGAGCAGTACTTC.